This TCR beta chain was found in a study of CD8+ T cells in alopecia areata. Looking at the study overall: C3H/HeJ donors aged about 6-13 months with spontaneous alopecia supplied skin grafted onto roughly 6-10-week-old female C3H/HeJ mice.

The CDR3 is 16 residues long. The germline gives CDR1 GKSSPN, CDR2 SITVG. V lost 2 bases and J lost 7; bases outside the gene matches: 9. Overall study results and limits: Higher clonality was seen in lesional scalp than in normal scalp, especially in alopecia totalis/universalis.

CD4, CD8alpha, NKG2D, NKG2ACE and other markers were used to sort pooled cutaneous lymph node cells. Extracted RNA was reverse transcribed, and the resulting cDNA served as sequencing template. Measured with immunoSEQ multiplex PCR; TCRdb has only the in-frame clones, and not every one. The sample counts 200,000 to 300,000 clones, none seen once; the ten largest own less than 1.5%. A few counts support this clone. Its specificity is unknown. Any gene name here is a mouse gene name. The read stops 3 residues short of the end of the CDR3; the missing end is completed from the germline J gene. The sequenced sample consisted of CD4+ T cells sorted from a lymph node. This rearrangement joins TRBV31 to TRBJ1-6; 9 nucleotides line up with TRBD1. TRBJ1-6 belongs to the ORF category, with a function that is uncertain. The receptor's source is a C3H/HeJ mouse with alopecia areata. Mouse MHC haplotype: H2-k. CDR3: CAWSARQGVGNSPLYF. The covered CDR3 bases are TGTGCCTGGAGTGCCAGACAGGGGGTCGGGAATTCGCCC.